A single sample is the source of the 21 T cell receptor beta chains below, sequenced in a study of blood T cell repertoires in COVID-19. Clones were sequenced by immunoSEQ multiplex PCR, and TCRdb holds only the in-frame ones, with some missing. The table records roughly 220,000 clones, around 81% of them present only once. Sequenced material: peripheral blood. The receptor set was obtained from a woman in her sixties or seventies with acute or convalescent COVID-19.

The chain links TRBV7-9 to TRBJ1-5, with TRBD1 matching over 8 bases. After removal of 5 bases from V and 0 bases from J, the junction contained 6 bases not matched to a gene. Germline loops: CDR1 SEHNR, CDR2 FQNEAQ (reference sequence). The CDR3 spans 16 residues. Here the CDR3 reads CASSPDREYSNQPQHF. CDR3 in DNA: TGTGCCAGCAGCCCGGACAGGGAGTATAGCAATCAGCCCCAGCATTTT.

The J gene is TRBJ2-2, the V gene TRBV10-3, with TRBD1 as a possible D gene (5 bases). V was trimmed by 5 bases and J by 1 base, leaving 8 bases between them. The CDR3 totals 14 residues. CDR1 is ENHRY and CDR2 is SYGVKD in the germline V gene. The CDR3 sequence is CAISSTGNTGELFF. Written as DNA, the CDR3 is TGTGCCATCAGTTCAACAGGGAACACCGGGGAGCTGTTTTTT.

The chain joins TRBV30 to TRBJ2-7, with 9 bases aligning to TRBD1. Losses at the gene ends were 7 bases for V and 4 bases for J; bases not matched to a gene: 8. Germline V gene lookup returns CDR1 GTSNPN and CDR2 SVGIG (reference sequence). This CDR3 has 13 residues. In DNA form, the CDR3 reads TGTGCCTACCAGGGACAGGGTAGTTACGAGCAGTACTTC. Its protein product is CAYQGQGSYEQYF.

The chain combines TRBV14 with TRBJ2-1, with 9 bases aligning to TRBD1. The CDR3 length is 14 residues. V lost 4 bases, J lost 6 bases, and 4 bases stayed unmatched. The germline CDR1 and CDR2 sequences are SGHDN and FVKESK. The CDR3 region has the DNA TGTGCCAGCAGCCTACTGACAGGGGGCAATGAGCAGTTCTTC. Amino acid sequence: CASSLLTGGNEQFF. Based on the CDR3 plus reference TRBV14 and TRBJ2-1, the full variable domain is EAGVTQFPSHSVIEKGQTVTLRCDPISGHDNLYWYRRVMGKEIKFLLHFVKESKQDESGMPNNRFLAERTGGTYSTLKVQPAELEDSGVYFCASSLLTGGNEQFFGPGTRLTVL.

This sequence joins TRBV30 and TRBJ2-7; 13 positions match TRBD2. Germline CDR1 and CDR2: GTSNPN and SVGIG (reference sequence). V trimming: 1 base; J trimming: 4 bases; junction bases outside the gene matches: 4. The CDR3 sequence is 15 residues long. The CDR3 bases are TGTGCCTGGAGTGGGACTAGCGGGGGCCGATACGAGCAGTACTTC. Residues: CAWSGTSGGRYEQYF. Full variable domain (outside the CDR3, taken from reference TRBV30 and TRBJ2-7): SQTIHQWPATLVQPVGSPLSLECTVEGTSNPNLYWYRQAAGRGLQLLFYSVGIGQISSEVPQNLSASRPQDRQFILSSKKLLLSDSGFYLCAWSGTSGGRYEQYFGPGTRLTVT.

The chain employs TRBV15 and TRBJ1-2; 7 bases map to TRBD1. This CDR3 comprises 14 residues. The germline CDR1 and CDR2 sequences are LNHNV and YYDKDF (reference sequence). V dropped 5 bases and J dropped 4; count of bases not matched to a gene: 7. The chain's CDR3 is CATSPGKGAYGYTF. CDR3 DNA: TGTGCCACCAGCCCCGGGAAGGGGGCCTATGGCTACACCTTC.

This chain uses TRBV19 with TRBJ2-1; tentatively, D is TRBD2 (6 bases). The CDR3 contains 15 residues. Between the trimmed V and J ends, which lost 3 bases and 4 bases, there was a span of 13 bases. Germline V CDR1 and CDR2: LNHDA, SQIVND (reference sequence). The CDR3 DNA reads as TGTGCCAGTAGTATTGGTGGGACTCTTTACAATGAGCAGTTCTTC. Residues: CASSIGGTLYNEQFF.

This chain connects TRBV7-9 to TRBJ2-5, with 8 bases aligning to TRBD1. The J segment lost 8 bases and the V segment lost 4 bases, leaving 15 bases of the junction unmatched. This CDR3 region has 16 residues. Germline V gene sequence: CDR1 SEHNR, CDR2 FQNEAQ (reference sequence). CDR3 in amino acids: CASSSTRDRRRGTQYF. The CDR3 bases are TGTGCCAGCAGCTCCACCCGGGACAGGCGAAGGGGCACCCAGTACTTC.

The CDR3 DNA sequence: TGTGCCAGCAGCCGGACTAGCGGGACCACAGATACGCAGTATTTT. Protein product: CASSRTSGTTDTQYF. V usage is TRBV7-2 and J usage is TRBJ2-3, with TRBD2 matching 12 bases. Germline CDR1 is SGHTA and CDR2 is FQGNSA. The CDR3 sequence is 15 residues long. Germline trimming cut 5 bases from V and 2 bases from J; bases unmatched to any gene: 2.

There are many counts of this clone. This rearrangement joins TRBV7-9 to TRBJ1-2; tentatively, D is TRBD1 (5 bases). V lost 2 bases and J 6 bases, leaving 19 bases between the germline ends. CDR3 length equals 16 residues. CDR1 and CDR2 (germline): SEHNR, FQNEAQ (reference sequence). The CDR3 nucleotides read TGTGCCAGCAGCTTACCTTCGGAGGGGAGGCGAGATGGCTACACCTTC. Translating it yields CASSLPSEGRRDGYTF.

The chain joins TRBV5-1 to TRBJ2-7; D remains unclear. The length of the CDR3 is 13 residues. Trimming took 0 bases from V and 1 from J, leaving 5 bases between them. Per germline, CDR1 SGHRS and CDR2 YFSETQ. Written as DNA, the CDR3 is TGCGCCAGCAGCTTGGGTAAATCCTACGAGCAGTACTTC. Its translation: CASSLGKSYEQYF.

V is TRBV12-3 or TRBV12-4 and J is TRBJ1-1; D is ambiguous. The CDR3 has 12 amino acids. V shed 5 bases and J shed 4 bases, with 8 bases lying between them. In DNA, the CDR3 is TGTGCCAGCAGTCCGACTGGCACTGAAGCTTTCTTT. This gives the protein CASSPTGTEAFF.

This clone was detected once. The V call is TRBV6-5, the J call TRBJ1-2, with TRBD1 matching over 7 bases. The CDR3 loop spans 14 amino acids. Losses at the gene ends were 7 bases for V and 8 bases for J; bases not matched to a gene: 13. Germline loops: CDR1 MNHEY, CDR2 SVGAGI. CDR3 residues: CASTLTGRSRGYTF. In nucleotides, the CDR3 is TGTGCCAGCACCCTGACAGGGAGGTCCCGGGGCTACACCTTC.

J is TRBJ1-1 and V is TRBV25-1; 7 bases agree with TRBD1. The CDR3 has 14 amino acids. V shed 2 bases and J 1 base; nucleotides not matched to a gene: 1. Germline CDR1 is MGHDK and CDR2 is SYGVNS. DNA of the CDR3: TGTGCCAGCAGTGAAAACAGGGGGAACACTGAAGCTTTCTTT. This sequence encodes CASSENRGNTEAFF.

This chain connects TRBV4-1 to TRBJ1-6, with a tentative D call TRBD1 (5 bases). The CDR3 has 19 amino acids. Trimming left V 0 bases short and J 0 bases short, with 15 bases between. Germline V gene sequence: CDR1 MGHRA, CDR2 YSYEKL. The CDR3 region has the DNA TGCGCCAGCAGCCAAGATAGCGGGGCCAAAAGCTCCTATAATTCACCCCTCCACTTT. This sequence encodes CASSQDSGAKSSYNSPLHF.

The rearrangement joins TRBV5-4 to TRBJ2-5; the D gene is possibly TRBD1 (6 bases). Germline V lookup: CDR1 SGHNT, CDR2 YYREEE (reference sequence). This CDR3 comprises 13 residues. The V gene lost 4 bases and the J gene lost 1 base, with 8 bases spanning the gap. This CDR3 reads CASSRDIQETQYF. In DNA form, the CDR3 reads TGTGCCAGCAGCAGGGACATCCAAGAGACCCAGTACTTC.

The chain employs TRBV5-4 and TRBJ1-2, with D unresolved. The CDR3 extends over 14 amino acids. Germline V gene data show CDR1 as SGHNT and CDR2 as YYREEE (reference sequence). V lost 2 bases and J 2 bases, leaving 10 bases between the germline ends. The CDR3 nucleotides are TGTGCCAGCAGCTTTGAGGGAGGGAACTATGGCTACACCTTC. As protein: CASSFEGGNYGYTF.

The chain carries TRBV7-6 and TRBJ1-6, with a weak D call TRBD1 (5 bases). Trimming left V 5 bases short and J 12 bases short, with 11 bases between. The CDR3 sequence is 12 residues long. Germline CDR1 reads SGHVS; CDR2 reads FNYEAQ. The CDR3 sequence: CASSPHGGPLHF. The CDR3 DNA sequence: TGTGCCAGCAGCCCCCACGGGGGACCCCTCCACTTT.

This rearrangement joins TRBV7-8 to TRBJ2-7, with a weak D call TRBD1 (5 bases). Deletions cut 5 bases from V and 7 bases from J, with 15 bases between. The CDR3 runs 13 residues. Germline loops: CDR1 SGHVS, CDR2 FQNEAQ. CDR3 sequence: CASSDKTDGEQYF. The CDR3, as DNA: TGTGCCAGCAGCGACAAGACAGACGGGGAGCAGTACTTC.

The chain has TRBV9 and TRBJ2-1; 8 nucleotides line up with TRBD2. Trimming removed 4 bases from V and 1 base from J; junction bases left unmatched: 4. CDR1 is SGDLS, CDR2 YYNGEE, per germline. This CDR3 has 15 residues. CDR3 bases: TGTGCCAGCAGCCCGGGCGGGGGGTCCTACAATGAGCAGTTCTTC. Its protein product is CASSPGGGSYNEQFF.

The sample holds one count of this clone. The CDR3 nucleotides are TGTGCCTGGACTACAAGGACAGCGTCTGTTTATGGCTACACCTTC. As protein: CAWTTRTASVYGYTF. The chain combines TRBV30 with TRBJ1-2; tentatively, D is TRBD1 (6 bases). This CDR3 has 15 amino acids. The germline V and J ends were trimmed by 4 bases and 5 bases, with 20 bases remaining between them. CDR1 and CDR2 from the germline V gene are GTSNPN and SVGIG (reference sequence).